The present T cell receptor beta chain was sequenced within a study of persistence of HIV-infected CD4 T cells (dated by TCRdb to 2018 to 2021). Context from the whole study: CMV- and HIV-1 Gag-responding CD4+ T cells were isolated from ART-treated individuals so that antigen-driven clonal expansion of HIV-1-infected cells could be examined. Participants had been on suppressive ART for a median of roughly eight years. Peripheral blood samples of up to 180 mL were collected at multiple time points, except for a couple of participants, who underwent leukapheresis at a single time point. The clonality of all cells in each sorted population was measured by TCRbeta sequencing, and the clonality of infected cells was measured by proviral sequencing. For the TCR cluster analysis across participants, roughly 8 participants were included for CMV and about seven participants for Gag.

Study-wide conclusions, independent of this receptor: Significantly lower TCRbeta richness was observed in CMV- and Gag-responding cells than in anti-CD3/anti-CD28-responding cells, and higher oligoclonality was observed in CMV-responding cells than in CD3/CD28-stimulated and Gag-responding cells. Bulk TCR analyses could not be restricted to the rare CMV-responding cells that actually carried HIV-1 proviruses. The study involved few individuals and tested only a limited range of antigens. TCR oligoclonality correlated with proviral oligoclonality within the same sorted populations. Antigen-responding cells were enriched for expanded CDR3beta sequences that were degenerate, which suggests that CD4+ responses to CMV and Gag underwent convergent selection.

About this clone: Its cognate antigen has yet to be identified. No qualities accompany the bases; no much larger clone lies one base away.

In the paper's terms, the treatment or condition label means: suppressive antiretroviral therapy. Lysates of CMV-infected fibroblasts at approximately 9.6 ug/mL were used to stimulate the cells. Memory CD4+ T cells that did not respond, being CD40L-negative, CD69-negative and CD45RO-high, were sorted as memory populations depleted of antigen-responding cells. HIV-1-infected adults in whom suppressive ART had been started during chronic infection were enrolled as participants. Participants had undetectable plasma HIV-1 RNA below 50 copies/mL for at least 4 years. To be included, a participant needed positive CMV serology and a CD4+ T cell count above 400 cells/uL. Before stimulation, PBMCs were isolated using density centrifugation and depleted of CD8+ T cells. For under 20 hours, the CD8-depleted PBMCs were stimulated with anti-CD28/CD49d costimulation, a CD40-blocking antibody, and enfuvirtide to prevent new infections. Cells were sorted on a Beckman Coulter MoFlo Legacy or XDP sorter, with propidium iodide excluding dead cells. Genomic DNA was extracted using the QIAamp DNA Mini Kit for samples with more than one million cells and using the Quick-DNA Microprep Kit for all other samples.

The CDR3 contains 12 residues, cysteine and phenylalanine counted. Kept here is only the CDR3 DNA, which spans 36 bases and is read in frame from base 1. V is shortened by 6 bases, J by 4 bases, and the region joining them spans 9 bases. Per the germline V gene, SQVTM is the CDR1 and ANQGSEA is the CDR2. The immunoSEQ hsTCRB assay version 4 in survey mode was used to sequence TCRbeta repertoires from genomic DNA. For TCRbeta sequencing, genomic DNA was diluted to 10 ng/uL, and up to 1 ug was used per sample. The published analysis was carried out like this. Analysis of the TCRbeta data was done in ImmunoSeq Analyzer 3.0, and diversity was computed on productive nucleotide rearrangements. The improved Chao index was used to estimate lower-bound TCR diversity, and the Gini coefficient was used to estimate clonality using the Immunarch R package. Nucleotide rearrangements that differed but encoded the same CDR3beta amino acid sequence were counted as separate clonotypes. Differential abundance analysis found TCRbeta sequences that were significantly enriched in antigen-responding cells compared with anti-CD3/anti-CD28-activated cells. GLIPH2 clustered TCRs by predicted peptide-MHC specificity, both within individual participants and across merged participant data sets. The source is immuneACCESS, and TCRdb retained only in-frame sequences with V and J called. Part of the clones is not carried over; for the studies checked, unresolved V genes explain less than half of this, and the remainder is unexplained. V, J and clone size were drawn from that table, and D and trimming were deduced from the DNA. The sample records 25,000 to 35,000 clones, around 82% of which are singletons. The ten biggest clones cover roughly 5% of the sample.

The sequencing used CD4+ T cells sorted from PBMCs after 18-hour stimulation, collected from a patient who received antiretroviral therapy. The cell subset or site label, read with the paper, signifies: CD40L-CD69- CD45RO-high memory CD4 T cells not responding to CMV lysate. This TCR derives from an adult man with HIV who was CMV-seropositive. The V and J segments used are TRBV29-1 and TRBJ2-2; no D segment can be confidently identified. The CDR3 in this case is CSVPWGTGELFF. Here is the DNA: TGCAGCGTCCCTTGGGGCACCGGGGAGCTGTTTTTT.